This TCR beta chain originates from a study of post-analysis software for immune sequencing data (dated by TCRdb to between 2015 and 2016). Study-wide context: Relapsing-remitting, secondary progressive and progressive-relapsing multiple sclerosis were recorded as disease courses, and subtype annotation was lacking for some patients. A subset of samples was prepared in parallel using single-end sample barcoding, then pooled and co-amplified after Illumina adapter ligation. The patient repertoires were compared against about 10 previously published healthy control repertoires obtained from donors aged 6 to 25 years.

To demonstrate the VDJtools post-analysis software, the study profiled TCR beta repertoires from the peripheral blood of approximately twelve young patients with multiple sclerosis. The patients with multiple sclerosis were children and adolescents between roughly 6 and 16 years of age. The germline V gene (reference sequence) gives CDR1 as LNHDA and CDR2 as SQIVND. There are 13 amino acids in the CDR3, from cysteine to phenylalanine inclusive. Left in the record is the CDR3 DNA by itself, 39 bases read in frame from the first base. Compared with germline, V lacks 6 bases and J lacks 5 bases; bases without a gene match: 6. Libraries were made using PCR. Sequencing was carried out with an Illumina HiSeq 2500. To reduce PCR and sequencing biases, unique molecular identifiers were built into the TCR beta cDNA libraries. Approximately 500,000 cDNA molecules were obtained for every 1 to 10 million input T cells, so each molecule roughly corresponded to one T cell. The patient libraries were prepared and sequenced using the same protocol as the earlier healthy control dataset. Within a given batch, samples were prepared together, multiplexed and sequenced on the same HiSeq lane. In the paper's pipeline: MIGEC handled the raw barcoded reads, throwing out single-read molecular identifier groups before consensus assembly and CDR3 extraction. VDJtools was used for post-analysis of the clonotype tables, with diversity normalized by down-sampling every dataset to the smallest sample size. In repertoire overlap clustering, CDR3 amino acid sequences, but not nucleotide sequences, were matched to correct batch-related cross-sample contamination. Through fastp at Q25 and MiXCR, TCRdb rebuilt clones from the public reads, retaining in-frame beta chains. Each CDR3 protein appears once, grouped with its most common genes and DNA. TCRdb, not the authors, supplied the V and J calls. This sample comprises 700,000 to 900,000 distinct CDR3 sequences, just over 45% of them detected only once. The top ten clones comprise 4% to 5% of the sample.

Results and caveats for the whole study, not just this receptor: The control group was slightly older than the multiple sclerosis patient group. Direct clustering with F measure revealed strong co-clustering of samples prepared in the same batch, which led to a batch-effect correction. Significantly lower normalized Chao1 diversity was found in multiple sclerosis patients than in controls, suggesting substantial peripheral T-cell clonal expansion. Significantly higher frequencies in patients than in controls were found for about 5 TRBV segments, including TRBV5-6, TRBV5-1 and TRBV20-1.

This clonotype appeared a few times. Its antigen specificity is not known. One base away there is no much larger clone; base qualities are not given. This receptor was identified in a girl aged 10 to 17 with multiple sclerosis. The chain is assembled from TRBV19 and TRBJ1-1; the central 7 bases match TRBD1. Material: blood. The nucleotide sequence reads as follows: TGTGCCAGTAGCGGGACAGTACAAACTGAAGCTTTCTTT. Its amino acids are CASSGTVQTEAFF.